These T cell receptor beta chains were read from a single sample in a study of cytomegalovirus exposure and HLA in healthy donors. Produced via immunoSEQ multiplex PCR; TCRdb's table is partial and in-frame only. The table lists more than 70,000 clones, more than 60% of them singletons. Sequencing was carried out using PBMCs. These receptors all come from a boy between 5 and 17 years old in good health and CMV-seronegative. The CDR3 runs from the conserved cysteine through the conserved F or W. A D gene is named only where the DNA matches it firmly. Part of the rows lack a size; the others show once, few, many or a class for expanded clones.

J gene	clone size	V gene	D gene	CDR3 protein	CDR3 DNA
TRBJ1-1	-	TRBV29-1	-	CSVAGGTLNTEAFF	TGCAGCGTTGCGGGGGGTACACTGAACACTGAAGCTTTCTTT
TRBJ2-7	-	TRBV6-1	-	CASNLRDSSYEQYF	TGTGCCAGCAACCTAAGGGACTCCTCCTACGAGCAGTACTTC
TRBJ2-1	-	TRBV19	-	CASSYDGRKGQQFF	TGTGCCAGTAGTTATGATGGACGAAAGGGGCAGCAGTTCTTC
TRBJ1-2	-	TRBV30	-	CAWSVRGGYGYTF	TGTGCCTGGAGTGTCAGGGGCGGCTATGGCTACACCTTC
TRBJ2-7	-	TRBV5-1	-	CASSLGGSLEQYF	TGCGCCAGCAGCTTGGGCGGCAGCTTAGAGCAGTACTTC
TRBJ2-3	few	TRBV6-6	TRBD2	CASSPSGKVMDTQYF	TGTGCCAGCAGCCCTAGCGGGAAGGTTATGGATACGCAGTATTTT
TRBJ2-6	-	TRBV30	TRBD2	CAWSVYRGRGSGANVLTF	TGTGCCTGGAGTGTATATCGGGGGAGGGGCTCTGGGGCCAACGTCCTGACTTTC
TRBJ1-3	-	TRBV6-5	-	CASSYSRSSGNTIYF	TGTGCCAGCAGTTACTCTCGGAGTTCTGGAAACACCATATATTTT
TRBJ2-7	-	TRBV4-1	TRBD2	CASSANRGGRYEQYF	TGCGCCAGCAGCGCCAATCGGGGAGGGCGATACGAGCAGTACTTC
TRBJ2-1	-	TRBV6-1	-	CASSEDPPLSHEQFF	TGTGCCAGCAGTGAAGACCCCCCCCTAAGCCATGAGCAGTTCTTC
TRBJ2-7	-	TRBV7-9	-	CASTPGYSYEQYF	TGTGCCAGTACCCCGGGATATTCCTACGAGCAGTACTTC
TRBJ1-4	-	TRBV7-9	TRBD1	CASSHGQGDQKLFF	TGTGCCAGCAGCCACGGACAGGGGGATCAAAAACTGTTTTTT
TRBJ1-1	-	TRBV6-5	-	CASGRGAKTEAFF	TGTGCCAGCGGGCGGGGGGCGAAAACTGAAGCTTTCTTT
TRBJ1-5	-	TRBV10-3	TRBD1	CAISESWTGTNQPQHF	TGTGCCATCAGTGAGTCATGGACAGGGACCAATCAGCCCCAGCATTTT
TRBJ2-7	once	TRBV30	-	CAWSVGGTPYEQYF	TGTGCCTGGAGTGTAGGAGGGACCCCCTACGAGCAGTACTTC
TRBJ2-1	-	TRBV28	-	CASGPGEARNEQFF	TGTGCCAGCGGCCCCGGAGAAGCCCGCAATGAGCAGTTCTTC
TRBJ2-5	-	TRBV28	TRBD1	CASSPLQGVRGQETQYF	TGTGCCAGCAGTCCCCTACAGGGGGTAAGGGGGCAAGAGACCCAGTACTTC
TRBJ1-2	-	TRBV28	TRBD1	CASSLTGFGYTF	TGTGCCAGCAGTTTGACAGGGTTTGGCTACACCTTC
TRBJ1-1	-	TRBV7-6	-	CASSPGANTEAFF	TGTGCCAGCAGCCCTGGGGCGAACACTGAAGCTTTCTTT
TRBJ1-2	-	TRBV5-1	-	CASSPDRPEKYGYTF	TGCGCCAGCAGCCCGGACAGACCAGAAAAATATGGCTACACCTTC
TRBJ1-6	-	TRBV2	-	CASKIRDTYNSPLHF	TGTGCCAGTAAGATCCGGGACACCTATAATTCACCCCTCCACTTT
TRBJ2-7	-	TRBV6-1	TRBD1	CASRQLGQGAVEQYF	TGTGCCAGCAGACAACTGGGACAGGGGGCTGTCGAGCAGTACTTC
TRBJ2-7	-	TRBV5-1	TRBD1	CASSFYGQGYEQYF	TGCGCCAGCAGCTTCTACGGACAGGGTTACGAGCAGTACTTC
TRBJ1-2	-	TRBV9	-	CASSVAPLNYGYTF	TGTGCCAGCAGCGTAGCTCCTCTTAACTATGGCTACACCTTC
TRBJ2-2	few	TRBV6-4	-	CASSEGEETGELFF	TGTGCCAGCAGTGAGGGGGAGGAAACCGGGGAGCTGTTTTTT
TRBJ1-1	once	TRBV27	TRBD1	CASSLTGGNTEAFF	TGTGCCAGCAGTTTAACAGGGGGGAACACTGAAGCTTTCTTT
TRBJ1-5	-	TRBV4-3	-	CASSQDFSLLYNQPQHF	TGCGCCAGCAGCCAAGATTTTTCACTATTATACAATCAGCCCCAGCATTTT
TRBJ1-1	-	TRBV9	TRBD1	CASSPRTGTEAFF	TGTGCCAGCAGCCCGAGGACAGGTACTGAAGCTTTCTTT
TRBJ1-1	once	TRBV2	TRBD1	CASRGDRGPTFF	TGTGCCAGCAGGGGAGACAGGGGGCCAACTTTCTTT
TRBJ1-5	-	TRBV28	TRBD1	CASSLSDRGLQPQHF	TGTGCCAGCAGTTTATCCGACAGGGGGCTTCAGCCCCAGCATTTT
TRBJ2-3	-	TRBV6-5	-	CASSFIAADTQYF	TGTGCCAGCAGTTTCATAGCCGCAGATACGCAGTATTTT
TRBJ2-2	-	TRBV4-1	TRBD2	CASSLAGDGTGELFF	TGCGCCAGCAGCTTAGCGGGAGACGGAACCGGGGAGCTGTTTTTT
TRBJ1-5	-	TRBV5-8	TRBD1	CASSWDGTAINQPQHF	TGTGCCAGCAGCTGGGACGGGACAGCTATCAATCAGCCCCAGCATTTT
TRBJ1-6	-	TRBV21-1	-	CASSHRGESSYNSPLHF	TGTGCCAGCAGCCATCGGGGAGAAAGCTCCTATAATTCACCCCTCCACTTT
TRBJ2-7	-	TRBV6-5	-	CASSYPGLPYEQYF	TGTGCCAGCAGTTACCCCGGACTACCCTACGAGCAGTACTTC
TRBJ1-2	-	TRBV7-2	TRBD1	CASSLAATRGKPGGGYTF	TGTGCCAGCAGCTTAGCTGCTACCAGGGGGAAACCCGGAGGGGGCTACACCTTC
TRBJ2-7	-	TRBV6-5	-	CASSYSTDRSYEQYF	TGTGCCAGCAGTTACTCGACGGACAGATCCTACGAGCAGTACTTC
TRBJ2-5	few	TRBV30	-	CAWRGAALQETQYF	TGTGCCTGGAGGGGAGCGGCCCTTCAAGAGACCCAGTACTTC
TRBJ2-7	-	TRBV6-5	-	CASTLGGPSYEQYF	TGTGCCAGCACTCTAGGCGGGCCCTCCTACGAGCAGTACTTC
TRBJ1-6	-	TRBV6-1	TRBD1	CASSEVGQGQLSYNSPLHF	TGTGCCAGCAGTGAAGTGGGACAGGGTCAATTATCCTATAATTCACCCCTCCACTTT
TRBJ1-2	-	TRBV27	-	CASSLGLNYGYTF	TGTGCCAGCAGTTTGGGCCTAAACTATGGCTACACCTTC
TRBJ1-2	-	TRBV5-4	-	CASSLRGGSGYTF	TGTGCCAGCAGCCTGAGGGGAGGTAGTGGCTACACCTTC
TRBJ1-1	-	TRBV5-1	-	CASSLYREVRTEAFF	TGCGCCAGCAGCCTATACAGGGAAGTGAGGACTGAAGCTTTCTTT
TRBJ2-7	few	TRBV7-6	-	CASSVRGSYEQYF	TGTGCCAGCAGCGTTCGGGGCTCCTACGAGCAGTACTTC
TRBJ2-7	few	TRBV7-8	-	CASSFNSLYEQYF	TGTGCCAGCAGCTTCAACAGCCTCTACGAGCAGTACTTC
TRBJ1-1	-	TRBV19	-	CASRGSNTEAFF	TGTGCCAGCAGGGGATCGAACACTGAAGCTTTCTTT
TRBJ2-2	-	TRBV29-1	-	CSVTKQGWDGELFF	TGCAGCGTGACAAAGCAGGGGTGGGACGGGGAGCTGTTTTTT
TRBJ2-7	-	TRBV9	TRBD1	CASSVATGVNYEQYF	TGTGCCAGCAGCGTAGCCACAGGGGTAAACTACGAGCAGTACTTC
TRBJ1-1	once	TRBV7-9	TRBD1	CASSFRTGGDTEAFF	TGTGCCAGCAGCTTTAGGACAGGGGGCGACACTGAAGCTTTCTTT
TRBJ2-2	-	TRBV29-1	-	CSATVINTGELFF	TGCAGCGCAACAGTGATAAACACCGGGGAGCTGTTTTTT
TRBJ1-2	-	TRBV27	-	CASSSGLRGYTF	TGTGCCAGCAGTTCAGGGCTGAGAGGCTACACCTTC
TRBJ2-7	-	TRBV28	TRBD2	CASAVGGLAGGPYEQYF	TGTGCCAGCGCAGTGGGCGGACTAGCGGGAGGGCCTTACGAGCAGTACTTC
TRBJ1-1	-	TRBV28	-	CASSLAWVGGTKGTEAFF	TGTGCCAGCAGTTTAGCATGGGTGGGAGGTACTAAAGGCACTGAAGCTTTCTTT
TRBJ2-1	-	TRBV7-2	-	CASSLAGSRKNNEQFF	TGTGCCAGCAGCTTAGCGGGCTCGCGAAAGAACAATGAGCAGTTCTTC
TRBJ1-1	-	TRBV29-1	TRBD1	CSGTGETEAFF	TGCAGCGGGACAGGGGAGACTGAAGCTTTCTTT
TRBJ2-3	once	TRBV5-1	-	CASSFAPGPDTQYF	TGCGCCAGCAGCTTTGCGCCAGGCCCAGATACGCAGTATTTT
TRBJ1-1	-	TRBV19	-	CASSHGQSNTEAFF	TGTGCCAGTAGCCATGGACAGTCTAACACTGAAGCTTTCTTT
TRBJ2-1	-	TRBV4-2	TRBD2	CASSQTSGSLNEQFF	TGTGCCAGCAGCCAGACTAGCGGGAGTTTAAATGAGCAGTTCTTC
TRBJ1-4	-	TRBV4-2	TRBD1	CASSQEGQGEKLFF	TGTGCCAGCAGCCAAGAGGGACAGGGGGAAAAACTGTTTTTT